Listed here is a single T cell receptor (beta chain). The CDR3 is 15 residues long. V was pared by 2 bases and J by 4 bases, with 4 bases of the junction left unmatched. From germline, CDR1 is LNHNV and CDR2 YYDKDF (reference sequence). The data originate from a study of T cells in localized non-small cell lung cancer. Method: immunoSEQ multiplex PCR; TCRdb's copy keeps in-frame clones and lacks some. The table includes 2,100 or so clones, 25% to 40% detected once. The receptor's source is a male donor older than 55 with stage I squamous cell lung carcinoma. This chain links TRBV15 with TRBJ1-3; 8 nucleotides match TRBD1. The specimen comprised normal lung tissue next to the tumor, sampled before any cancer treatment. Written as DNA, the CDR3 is TGTGCCACCAGCAGAAGGGACAGGTTCGGAAACACCATATATTTT. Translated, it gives CATSRRDRFGNTIYF.